Below are 23 T cell receptor beta chains sequenced from a single sample in a study of blood T cells in healthy people across ages. Next came a second PCR, run for roughly 7 to 12 cycles, which used a sample-barcoded 5' primer along with a J-beta primer mix. Using its own MiXCR run on the 5' RACE reads, TCRdb lists one record per CDR3 protein. The sample includes some 1.5 million distinct CDR3 sequences, approximately 43% of them seen just once. The sequenced sample consisted of blood. The receptors shown here come from a woman between 18 and 29 years old in good health.

The rearrangement joins TRBV7-9 to TRBJ1-2, with D possibly matching TRBD1 (6 bases). The length of the CDR3 is 15 residues. V was shortened by 10 bases and J by 0 bases, with 18 bases between the two germline ends. Germline values: CDR1 SEHNR, CDR2 FQNEAQ (reference sequence). CDR3 amino acids: CAITYRTEPNYGYTF. CDR3 bases: TGTGCCATTACGTACAGGACAGAACCTAACTATGGCTACACCTTC.

The chain employs TRBV19 and TRBJ1-2, with D possibly TRBD1 on 5 matching bases. Germline-derived CDR1 and CDR2 are LNHDA and SQIVND (reference sequence). Trimming shortened V by 5 bases and J by 8 bases, and 18 bases separated the two germline ends. The CDR3 is 14 amino acids. The chain's CDR3 is CASSGGSLTAGYTF. DNA for the CDR3: TGTGCCAGTAGTGGGGGGAGCTTAACCGCCGGCTACACCTTC.

The chain recombines TRBV5-1 with TRBJ1-3; no definite D call. The CDR3 extends over 17 amino acids. Germline V gives CDR1 SGHRS, CDR2 YFSETQ. Between the trimmed V and J ends, which lost 0 bases and 0 bases, there was a span of 13 bases. The DNA for the CDR3 is TGCGCCAGCAGCTTGGATACTAACAGCCACTCTGGAAACACCATATATTTT. This codes for CASSLDTNSHSGNTIYF. Supplemented by reference TRBV5-1 and TRBJ1-3, the full variable domain reads KAGVTQTPRYLIKTRGQQVTLSCSPISGHRSVSWYQQTPGQGLQFLFEYFSETQRNKGNFPGRFSGRQFSNSRSEMNVSTLELGDSALYLCASSLDTNSHSGNTIYFGEGSWLTVV.

A single count supports this clonotype. The junction differs from germline at one of its ends, possibly a read error. The CDR3 here is CAGSLDRNYGYTF. The DNA for the CDR3 is TGTGCCGGCAGCTTGGACAGGAACTATGGCTACACCTTC. The gene calls are TRBV11-2 and TRBJ1-2; 7 nucleotides match TRBD1. The CDR3 runs to 13 residues. Germline V gene lookup returns CDR1 SGHAT and CDR2 FQNNGV.

This clonotype occurred a few times. This chain uses TRBV7-2 with TRBJ2-1; D unclear. The CDR3 has 12 residues. CDR1 is SGHTA, CDR2 FQGNSA, per germline. The germline V and J ends were trimmed by 3 bases and 10 bases, with 10 bases remaining between them. CDR3: CASSFAAREQFF. The CDR3 DNA follows: TGTGCCAGCAGCTTTGCAGCCAGGGAGCAGTTCTTC.

This clonotype was counted only a few times. J is TRBJ2-5 and V is TRBV6-5, with 12 bases aligning to TRBD2. Losses at the gene ends were 0 bases for V and 4 bases for J; bases not matched to a gene: 0. Germline loops: CDR1 MNHEY, CDR2 SVGAGI. This CDR3 has 15 amino acids. CDR3 loop: CASSYSTSGGETQYF. CDR3 DNA: TGTGCCAGCAGTTACTCGACTAGCGGGGGAGAGACCCAGTACTTC.

This clonotype occurred many times. The chain uses TRBV3-1 and TRBJ2-1; maybe TRBD2 (5 bases). Germline CDR1 and CDR2: LGHDT and YNNKEL (reference sequence). CDR3 length: 15 amino acids. V lost 6 bases and J 0 bases, leaving 12 bases between the germline ends. The CDR3 sequence: CASRESGSSYNEQFF. The CDR3 DNA sequence: TGTGCCAGCAGAGAAAGCGGAAGCTCCTACAATGAGCAGTTCTTC.

The chain is built from TRBV6-6 and TRBJ2-5; D might be TRBD1 (6 bases). This CDR3 has 13 residues. Looked up from germline, CDR1 is MNHNY and CDR2 is SVGAGI (reference sequence). Trimming left V 8 bases short and J 11 bases short, with 21 bases between. Here the CDR3 reads CASSGTSYNEQYF. As DNA, the CDR3 is TGTGCCAGCTCCGGGACATCCTACAATGAGCAGTACTTC.

A few counts support this clonotype. The V gene is TRBV9, the J gene TRBJ2-1, with 9 bases fitting TRBD2. CDR1 and CDR2 from the germline V gene are SGDLS and YYNGEE. V shed 4 bases and J 1 base; nucleotides not matched to a gene: 9. This CDR3 contains 17 residues. The CDR3 DNA reads TGTGCCAGCAGCCCCACGGGCGGGGGGGCTTCCTACAATGAGCAGTTCTTC. Translated: CASSPTGGGASYNEQFF.

In the case of this clonotype: Its ends do not fully match the called genes, so a read error is possible. The J gene is TRBJ2-2, the V gene TRBV29-1, with 12 bases matching TRBD2. This CDR3 spans 15 amino acids. Germline CDR1 is SQVTM and CDR2 is ANQGSEA. The CDR3 nucleotides read TGCAGCATTGAAGACCCGCTAGCGGGAGGGGAGGAGCTGTTTTTT. Translated: CSIEDPLAGGEELFF.

Only a few counts were recorded for this clonotype. The rearrangement joins TRBV12-3 or TRBV12-4 to TRBJ2-3, with D possibly TRBD1 on 7 matching bases. V was shortened by 6 bases and J by 3 bases, with 13 bases between the two germline ends. CDR3 length equals 14 residues. The CDR3 nucleotides are TGTGCCAGCAGGATGACAGGGAGGACAGATACGCAGTATTTT. It translates to CASRMTGRTDTQYF.

The gene calls are TRBV5-1 and TRBJ2-7, with D perhaps matching TRBD1 (6 bases). This CDR3 is built from 16 residues. CDR1 is SGHRS, CDR2 YFSETQ, per germline. V was clipped by 6 bases and J by 5 bases, with 24 bases between them. CDR3 amino acids: CASTPYPQGKFNEQYF. The CDR3 DNA sequence: TGCGCCAGCACCCCCTACCCACAGGGAAAGTTTAACGAGCAGTACTTC. Using reference TRBV5-1 and TRBJ2-7 for the parts outside the CDR3, the full variable domain is KAGVTQTPRYLIKTRGQQVTLSCSPISGHRSVSWYQQTPGQGLQFLFEYFSETQRNKGNFPGRFSGRQFSNSRSEMNVSTLELGDSALYLCASTPYPQGKFNEQYFGPGTRLTVT.

This clonotype occurred many times. The chain is built from TRBV29-1 and TRBJ2-1, with D maybe TRBD2 (5 bases). V was cut by 4 bases and J by 8 bases, with 6 bases left in between. The CDR3 length is 10 residues. Germline assignment: CDR1 SQVTM and CDR2 ANQGSEA. The CDR3 sequence is CSVGGYEQFF. The CDR3 bases are TGCAGCGTTGGCGGGTATGAGCAGTTCTTC.

In its sample, this clonotype was seen once. The rearrangement links TRBV11-2 to TRBJ2-1, with a possible D match to TRBD1 (6 bases). The DNA end lines up better with TRBJ2-7; the J call may be wrong. The V gene's germline CDR1 is SGHAT and CDR2 FQNNGV. The CDR3 consists of 13 residues. The chain's CDR3 is CASSLNRDNEQYF. Here the CDR3 DNA reads TGTGCCAGCAGCTTGAACCGGGACAATGAGCAGTACTTC.

The chain joins TRBV20-1 to TRBJ1-5, with D tentatively TRBD1 (6 bases). CDR3 size: 15 residues. The V end lost 7 bases, the J end lost 0 bases, and 16 bases lay between the germline ends. Germline assignment: CDR1 DFQATT and CDR2 SNEGSKA (reference sequence). CDR3 in DNA: TGCAGTGGAATGACAGGAACTTATAGCAATCAGCCCCAGCATTTT. Its protein product is CSGMTGTYSNQPQHF.

This clonotype was detected a few times. The chain links TRBV14 to TRBJ2-1, with 7 positions matching TRBD1. V shed 2 bases and J 5 bases; nucleotides not matched to a gene: 6. Germline V lookup: CDR1 SGHDN, CDR2 FVKESK. This CDR3 region has 15 residues. The CDR3, as DNA: TGTGCCAGCAGCCAACTCGCGACAGGGAACAATGAGCAGTTCTTC. It codes for CASSQLATGNNEQFF.

This clonotype occurred a few times. The chain is built from TRBV5-1 and TRBJ2-3; TRBD2 matches at 11 bases. The CDR3 sequence is 16 residues long. V gave up 4 bases and J gave up 5 bases; unmatched junction bases: 9. Looked up from germline, CDR1 is SGHRS and CDR2 is YFSETQ. CDR3 loop: CASSQTGTSGLDTQYF. CDR3 nucleotides: TGCGCCAGCAGCCAAACCGGGACTAGCGGTCTAGATACGCAGTATTTT.

The V call is TRBV20-1, the J call TRBJ2-3, with 12 nucleotides matching TRBD2. This CDR3 has 14 amino acids. The germline V gene has CDR1 DFQATT and CDR2 SNEGSKA (reference sequence). With 5 bases clipped from V and 4 bases from J, the junction kept 4 bases outside the gene matches. CDR3 in amino acids: CSASTSGRADTQYF. DNA of the CDR3: TGCAGTGCTTCGACTAGCGGGAGAGCAGATACGCAGTATTTT.

This clonotype has a handful of counts. The chain joins TRBV6-6 to TRBJ1-1; D gene uncertain. Trimming took 5 bases from V and 4 from J, leaving 5 bases between them. CDR3 size: 11 residues. Germline V gene data show CDR1 as MNHNY and CDR2 as SVGAGI (reference sequence). CDR3 in amino acids: CASSGPTEAFF. Here the CDR3 DNA reads TGTGCCAGCAGTGGTCCCACTGAAGCTTTCTTT.

The chain is built from TRBV9 and TRBJ2-2, with 11 bases aligning to TRBD1. The germline V gene encodes CDR1 SGDLS and CDR2 YYNGEE. The trim removed 0 bases at V and 4 bases at J, leaving 2 bases unmatched. The CDR3 runs 16 residues. CDR3 bases: TGTGCCAGCAGCGTAGGGACAGGGGGCACCACCGGGGAGCTGTTTTTT. It specifies CASSVGTGGTTGELFF.

The chain recombines TRBV7-9 with TRBJ1-1; TRBD1 might be the D (5 bases). CDR1 and CDR2 (germline): SEHNR, FQNEAQ (reference sequence). V shed 0 bases and J shed 6 bases, with 14 bases lying between them. CDR3 size: 15 residues. This CDR3 is CASSLASQGVAEAFF. The CDR3 nucleotides read TGTGCCAGCAGCTTAGCTTCCCAGGGAGTCGCTGAAGCTTTCTTT.

The chain is built from TRBV7-2 and TRBJ2-5; D unclear. V lost 5 bases, J lost 1 base, and 14 bases lay in between. The CDR3 is made up of 15 amino acids. The germline V gene encodes CDR1 SGHTA and CDR2 FQGNSA. The chain's CDR3 is CASSPFTGGQETQYF. Here the CDR3 DNA reads TGTGCCAGCAGCCCCTTTACCGGCGGCCAAGAGACCCAGTACTTC.

As concerns this clonotype: One base away lies a much larger clone, so this may be a sequencing read error. The chain uses TRBV7-2 and TRBJ1-2, with 9 bases matching TRBD1. With V trimmed by 7 bases and J by 2 bases, 5 bases remained unmatched. The germline V gene has CDR1 SGHTA and CDR2 FQGNSA. The CDR3 consists of 14 residues. CDR3 region: CASTKDRGNYGYTF. CDR3 nucleotides: TGTGCCAGCACCAAGGACAGGGGAAACTATGGCTACACCTTC.